This T cell receptor beta chain was found in a study of blood T cell repertoires in COVID-19. The table came from immunoSEQ multiplex PCR; TCRdb's copy has only in-frame clones and leaves some out. The profile covers approximately 280,000 clones, with around 86% appearing a single time and around 2.1% taken by the ten largest. The V and J ends lost 2 bases and 0 bases respectively, with 8 bases between them. This CDR3 has 15 residues. Germline V lookup: CDR1 LNHDA, CDR2 SQIVND (reference sequence). This receptor was taken from a middle-aged man with acute or convalescent COVID-19. The rearrangement uses TRBV19 and TRBJ1-3; D perhaps matches TRBD1 (5 bases). Material for sequencing was peripheral blood. As DNA, the CDR3 is TGTGCCAGTAGTATAAGGGGTGGCTCTGGAAACACCATATATTTT. Protein sequence: CASSIRGGSGNTIYF.